Below are 26 T cell receptor beta chains sequenced from a single sample in a study of blood T cell repertoires in COVID-19. Using immunoSEQ multiplex PCR, the repertoire was profiled, and TCRdb retains in-frame clones only, with some absent. The repertoire includes some 260,000 clones, approximately 91% of them detected once, and 2% to 2.5% sits in the top ten. Source material: peripheral blood. All receptors derive from a woman between 35 and 50 years old who had recovered from COVID-19.

The V gene is TRBV19, the J gene TRBJ2-5, with TRBD1 as a possible D gene (5 bases). V was trimmed by 3 bases and J by 6 bases, leaving 14 bases between them. CDR3 length: 14 residues. From germline, CDR1 is LNHDA and CDR2 SQIVND (reference sequence). The CDR3 reads CASSMGQGLKTQYF. Written as DNA, the CDR3 is TGTGCCAGTAGTATGGGTCAGGGTTTAAAGACCCAGTACTTC.

The V and J genes are TRBV24-1 and TRBJ2-1; 9 bases are a match to TRBD1. Per the germline V gene, CDR1 is KGHDR and CDR2 is SFDVKD. This CDR3 is built from 15 residues. The ends lost 5 bases at V and 6 bases at J; junction bases unmatched: 7. The CDR3 is CATSAPLGQGNEQFF. The CDR3 DNA is TGTGCCACCAGTGCCCCTCTGGGACAGGGCAATGAGCAGTTCTTC.

The J gene is TRBJ2-1, the V gene TRBV13; TRBD2 aligns across 8 bases. J lost 7 bases, V lost 5 bases, and 10 bases had no gene match. The CDR3 extends over 15 amino acids. Germline values: CDR1 PRHDT, CDR2 FYEKMQ (reference sequence). CDR3 protein: CASSRTTRGANEQFF. CDR3 DNA sequence: TGTGCCAGCAGCCGCACGACGCGGGGGGCGAATGAGCAGTTCTTC.

The chain has TRBV28 and TRBJ2-5; possible D gene TRBD2, 6 bases. This CDR3 has 14 residues. Germline lookup yields CDR1 MDHEN and CDR2 SYDVKM. V was trimmed by 4 bases and J by 3 bases, leaving 12 bases between them. The chain's CDR3 is CASSWSWGEETQYF. CDR3 sequence (DNA): TGTGCCAGCAGTTGGAGCTGGGGGGAAGAGACCCAGTACTTC.

This chain connects TRBV6-5 to TRBJ2-4, with unresolved D. This CDR3 contains 15 residues. V was clipped by 0 bases and J by 6 bases, with 12 bases between them. Per germline, CDR1 MNHEY and CDR2 SVGAGI. The CDR3 reads CASSYSTPMGNIQYF. The CDR3 DNA reads as TGTGCCAGCAGTTACTCGACTCCTATGGGAAACATTCAGTACTTC.

The V and J genes are TRBV30 and TRBJ1-2, with 10 bases lining up with TRBD1. The V gene's germline CDR1 is GTSNPN and CDR2 SVGIG (reference sequence). The V gene end was trimmed by 2 bases and the J gene end by 8 bases; junction bases not matched to a gene: 5. The CDR3 sequence is 13 residues long. The DNA for the CDR3 is TGTGCCTGGAGTAAGGGGACAGGGGAGGGCTACACCTTC. The encoded protein is CAWSKGTGEGYTF.

The chain combines TRBV30 with TRBJ2-5; the match to TRBD2 covers 7 bases. The length of the CDR3 is 12 residues. V dropped 4 bases and J dropped 4; count of bases not matched to a gene: 3. Looked up from germline, CDR1 is GTSNPN and CDR2 is SVGIG (reference sequence). The CDR3 spells CAWTVAGETQYF. CDR3 coding DNA: TGTGCCTGGACGGTAGCGGGAGAGACCCAGTACTTC.

The CDR3 protein is CASSARDYGYTF. CDR3 nucleotides: TGTGCCAGCAGCGCCAGGGATTATGGCTACACCTTC. The chain is built from TRBV11-3 and TRBJ1-2; D possibly corresponds to TRBD1 (5 bases). Germline V gene sequence: CDR1 SGHNT, CDR2 YENEEA. This CDR3 is 12 amino acids long. Trimming took off 5 bases at V and 5 bases at J, with 9 bases between the two ends.

The genes are TRBV5-1 and TRBJ2-7, with TRBD1 identical over 7 bases. With V trimmed by 4 bases and J by 4 bases, 5 bases remained unmatched. Germline CDR1 SGHRS, CDR2 YFSETQ. The CDR3 consists of 13 residues. The CDR3 bases are TGCGCCAGCAGCACAGGGGCCGGGTACGAGCAGTACTTC. Translating gives CASSTGAGYEQYF.

The chain recombines TRBV19 with TRBJ2-7; no definite D call. The CDR3 loop spans 13 amino acids. V lost 4 bases and J 3 bases, leaving 10 bases between the germline ends. CDR1 and CDR2 from the germline V gene are LNHDA and SQIVND (reference sequence). This chain's CDR3 is CASSNLESYEQYF. The DNA of the CDR3 is TGTGCCAGTAGTAACCTAGAAAGCTACGAGCAGTACTTC.

The chain is built from TRBV28 and TRBJ1-6; tentatively, D is TRBD1 (5 bases). Germline V gives CDR1 MDHEN, CDR2 SYDVKM. The CDR3 has 14 residues. The germline V and J ends were trimmed by 4 bases and 9 bases, with 13 bases remaining between them. The CDR3 DNA reads as TGTGCCAGCAGTTCCCCGGGGGAAGTTTCACCCCTCCACTTT. Amino acids: CASSSPGEVSPLHF.

The chain employs TRBV11-2 and TRBJ1-2; D unresolved. The CDR3 is made up of 10 amino acids. From germline, CDR1 is SGHAT and CDR2 FQNNGV. Trimming removed 5 bases from V and 8 bases from J, with 6 bases in between. CDR3 sequence reads: CASSLVGYTF. The CDR3 DNA follows: TGTGCCAGCAGCCTCGTAGGCTACACCTTC. Looking up the rest from reference TRBV11-2 and TRBJ1-2 gives the full variable domain: EAGVAQSPRYKIIEKRQSVAFWCNPISGHATLYWYQQILGQGPKLLIQFQNNGVVDDSQLPKDRFSAERLKGVDSTLKIQPAKLEDSAVYLCASSLVGYTFGSGTRLTVV.

The chain carries TRBV7-3 and TRBJ2-1, with unresolved D. V was shortened by 0 bases and J by 6 bases, with 6 bases between the two germline ends. This CDR3 has 13 amino acids. Germline CDR1 reads SGHTA; CDR2 reads FQGTGA. CDR3 amino acids: CASSLTSRNEQFF. The CDR3 DNA follows: TGTGCCAGCAGCTTAACGTCTCGCAATGAGCAGTTCTTC.

This chain connects TRBV23-1 to TRBJ1-2; TRBD1 is a possible D gene (6 bases). Being an ORF, TRBV23-1 has a function that is uncertain. V was cut by 11 bases and J by 3 bases, with 19 bases left in between. CDR3 length: 14 residues. The CDR3 bases are TGCGCCTTGTACCAGACAGCAGGGGACTATGGCTACACCTTC. This encodes CALYQTAGDYGYTF.

V usage is TRBV4-1 and J usage is TRBJ1-5; 9 bases are shared with TRBD1. Germline V gene lookup returns CDR1 MGHRA and CDR2 YSYEKL. CDR3 length equals 14 residues. Losses at the gene ends were 4 bases for V and 4 bases for J; bases not matched to a gene: 2. CDR3 sequence: CASSPGQGNQPQHF. The CDR3 coding sequence is TGCGCCAGCAGCCCGGGACAGGGAAATCAGCCCCAGCATTTT.

The count of this clone is one. The V call is TRBV11-3, the J call TRBJ2-5; D is uncertain. Deletions cut 1 base from V and 2 bases from J, with 8 bases between. This CDR3 spans 14 amino acids. Germline CDR1 is SGHNT and CDR2 is YENEEA. CDR3 bases: TGTGCCAGCAGCTTAGGCGGTTCACAAGAGACCCAGTACTTC. Residues: CASSLGGSQETQYF.

A single count supports this clone. This CDR3 is CASSYPGAGRYGYTF. DNA of the CDR3: TGTGCCAGCAGTTACCCGGGAGCAGGGAGGTATGGCTACACCTTC. The V gene is TRBV6-5, the J gene TRBJ1-2; D is perhaps TRBD1 (5 bases). The length of the CDR3 is 15 residues. The V end lost 2 bases, the J end lost 5 bases, and 15 bases lay between the germline ends. Germline assignment: CDR1 MNHEY and CDR2 SVGAGI.

The chain has TRBV19 and TRBJ1-3; tentative D call: TRBD1 (5 bases). Germline V gene lookup returns CDR1 LNHDA and CDR2 SQIVND (reference sequence). The CDR3 length is 18 residues. The V and J ends lost 1 base and 0 bases respectively, with 16 bases between them. In DNA form, the CDR3 reads TGTGCCAGTAGTATAGCGGGGACGGGGGGATCCTCTGGAAACACCATATATTTT. It encodes CASSIAGTGGSSGNTIYF.

This rearrangement joins TRBV24-1 to TRBJ2-3, with 9 bases identical to TRBD1. V lost 0 bases, J lost 5 bases, and 5 bases stayed unmatched. Germline lookup yields CDR1 KGHDR and CDR2 SFDVKD. CDR3 length: 16 amino acids. CDR3 sequence reads: CATSDLLGQGIDTQYF. In DNA, the CDR3 is TGTGCCACCAGTGATTTGCTGGGACAGGGTATAGATACGCAGTATTTT.

The rearrangement joins TRBV3-1 (or the pseudogene TRBV3-2) to TRBJ1-5; D not certain. Germline-derived CDR1 and CDR2 are LGHDT and YNNKEL (reference sequence). The CDR3 runs 17 residues. V was trimmed by 4 bases and J by 1 base, leaving 17 bases between them. DNA of the CDR3: TGTGCCAGCAGCCTCATGGGAGGGCGGGAGAGCAATCAGCCCCAGCATTTT. It encodes CASSLMGGRESNQPQHF.

This chain links TRBV7-2 with TRBJ1-6, with 7 positions matching TRBD1. J gave up 5 bases and V 5 bases, and 9 bases lay outside the gene matches. In germline, CDR1 is SGHTA, CDR2 FQGNSA. CDR3 size: 16 residues. This CDR3 is CASSPSRDSNNSPLHF. CDR3 bases: TGTGCCAGCAGCCCGAGCCGGGACAGCAATAATTCACCCCTCCACTTT.

This clone has a handful of counts. This rearrangement joins TRBV6-4 to TRBJ2-3, with TRBD2 matching 10 bases. Germline CDR1 reads MRHNA; CDR2 reads SNTAGT. J lost 4 bases, V lost 0 bases, and 1 base had no gene match. The CDR3 length is 15 residues. The CDR3: CASSDSSGGADTQYF. The CDR3, as DNA: TGTGCCAGCAGTGACTCGAGCGGGGGGGCAGATACGCAGTATTTT.

V usage is TRBV19 and J usage is TRBJ2-3, with TRBD1 matching over 7 bases. Germline CDR1 reads LNHDA; CDR2 reads SQIVND (reference sequence). V trimming: 1 base; J trimming: 1 base; junction bases outside the gene matches: 2. The CDR3 totals 15 residues. The CDR3 loop reads CASSIGDSRTDTQYF. CDR3 nucleotides: TGTGCCAGTAGTATAGGGGACAGTCGCACAGATACGCAGTATTTT.

Details on this clone: At one boundary the junction diverges from the germline segment, which might be a read error. The chain combines TRBV28 with TRBJ1-5; 9 positions match TRBD1. CDR3 size: 16 residues. Germline-derived CDR1 and CDR2 are MDHEN and SYDVKM. The CDR3 DNA follows: TGTGCCAGCAGTACAGGGGGCTGGGGTAGCAGTCAGCCCCAGCATTTT. Translation: CASSTGGWGSSQPQHF.

The rearrangement joins TRBV19 to TRBJ1-1; D not certain. The germline CDR1 and CDR2 sequences are LNHDA and SQIVND (reference sequence). V shed 5 bases and J shed 6 bases, with 16 bases lying between them. CDR3 length equals 14 residues. CDR3 bases: TGTGCCAGTAGTCGCGACTCTCGTGGCGCTGAAGCTTTCTTT. Residues: CASSRDSRGAEAFF. Filled out from reference TRBV19 and TRBJ1-1, the complete variable domain reads DGGITQSPKYLFRKEGQNVTLSCEQNLNHDAMYWYRQDPGQGLRLIYYSQIVNDFQKGDIAEGYSVSREKKESFPLTVTSAQKNPTAFYLCASSRDSRGAEAFFGQGTRLTVV.

This chain links TRBV15 with TRBJ2-6; D perhaps matches TRBD1 (6 bases). V lost 3 bases and J 1 base, leaving 10 bases between the germline ends. From germline, CDR1 is LNHNV and CDR2 YYDKDF (reference sequence). The CDR3 is 16 amino acids. This CDR3 reads CATSSPQGSGANVLTF. The CDR3 nucleotides read TGTGCCACCAGCAGTCCACAGGGTTCTGGGGCCAACGTCCTGACTTTC.